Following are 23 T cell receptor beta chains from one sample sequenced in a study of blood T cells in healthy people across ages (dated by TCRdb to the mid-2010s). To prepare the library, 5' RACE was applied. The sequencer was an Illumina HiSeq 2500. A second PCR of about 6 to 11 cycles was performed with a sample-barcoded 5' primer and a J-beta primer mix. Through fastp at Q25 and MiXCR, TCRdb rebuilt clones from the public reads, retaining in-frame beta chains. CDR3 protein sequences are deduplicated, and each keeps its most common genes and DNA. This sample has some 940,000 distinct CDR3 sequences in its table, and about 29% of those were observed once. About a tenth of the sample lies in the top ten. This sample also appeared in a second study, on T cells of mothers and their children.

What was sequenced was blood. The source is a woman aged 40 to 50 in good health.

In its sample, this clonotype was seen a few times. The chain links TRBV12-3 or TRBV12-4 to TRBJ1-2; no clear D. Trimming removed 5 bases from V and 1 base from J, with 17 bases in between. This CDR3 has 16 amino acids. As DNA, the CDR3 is TGTGCCAGCAGTCCCCCGGGCCTACCGTTTAACTATGGCTACACCTTC. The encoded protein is CASSPPGLPFNYGYTF.

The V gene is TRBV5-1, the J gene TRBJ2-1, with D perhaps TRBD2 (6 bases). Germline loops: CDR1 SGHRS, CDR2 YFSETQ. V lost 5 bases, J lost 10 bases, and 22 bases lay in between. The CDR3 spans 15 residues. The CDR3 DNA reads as TGCGCCAGCAGTGAGCAAGCGGGCCTCTCCTACGAGCAGTTCTTC. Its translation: CASSEQAGLSYEQFF.

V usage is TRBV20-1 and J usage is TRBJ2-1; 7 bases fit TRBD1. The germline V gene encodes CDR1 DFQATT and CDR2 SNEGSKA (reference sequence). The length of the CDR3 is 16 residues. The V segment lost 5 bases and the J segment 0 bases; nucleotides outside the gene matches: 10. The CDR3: CSAWISQGSSYNEQFF. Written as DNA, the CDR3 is TGCAGTGCTTGGATCTCACAGGGGAGCTCCTACAATGAGCAGTTCTTC.

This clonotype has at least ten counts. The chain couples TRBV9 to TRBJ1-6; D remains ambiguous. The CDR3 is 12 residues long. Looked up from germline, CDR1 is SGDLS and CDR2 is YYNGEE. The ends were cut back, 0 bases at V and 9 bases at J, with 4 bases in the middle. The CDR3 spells CASSVGGSPLHF. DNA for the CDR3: TGTGCCAGCAGCGTAGGAGGTTCACCCCTCCACTTT.

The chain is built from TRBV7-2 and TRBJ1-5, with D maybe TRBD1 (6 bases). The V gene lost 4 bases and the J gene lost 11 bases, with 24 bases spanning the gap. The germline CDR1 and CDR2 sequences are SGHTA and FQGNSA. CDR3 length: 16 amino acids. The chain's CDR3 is CASSYQLAGGQETQHF. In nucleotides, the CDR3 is TGTGCCAGCAGCTATCAACTAGCGGGGGGCCAAGAGACCCAGCATTTT.

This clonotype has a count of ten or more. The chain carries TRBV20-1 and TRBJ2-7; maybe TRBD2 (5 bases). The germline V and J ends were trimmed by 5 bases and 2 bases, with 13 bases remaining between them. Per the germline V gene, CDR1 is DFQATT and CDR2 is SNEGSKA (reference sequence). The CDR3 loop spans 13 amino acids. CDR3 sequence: CSAGSGVAYEQYF. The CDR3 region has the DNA TGCAGTGCTGGCTCCGGGGTAGCCTACGAGCAGTACTTC.

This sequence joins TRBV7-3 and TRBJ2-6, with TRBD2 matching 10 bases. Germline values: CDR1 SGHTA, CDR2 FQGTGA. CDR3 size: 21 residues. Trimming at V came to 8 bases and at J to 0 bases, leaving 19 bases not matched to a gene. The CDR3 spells CASGSHSQLLAGSSGANVLTF. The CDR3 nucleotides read TGTGCCAGCGGCTCCCACTCACAGCTACTAGCGGGAAGCTCTGGGGCCAACGTCCTGACTTTC. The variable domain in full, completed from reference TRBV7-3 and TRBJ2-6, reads GAGVSQTPSNKVTEKGKYVELRCDPISGHTALYWYRQSLGQGPEFLIYFQGTGAADDSGLPNDRFFAVRPEGSVSTLKIQRTERGDSAVYLCASGSHSQLLAGSSGANVLTFGAGSRLTVL.

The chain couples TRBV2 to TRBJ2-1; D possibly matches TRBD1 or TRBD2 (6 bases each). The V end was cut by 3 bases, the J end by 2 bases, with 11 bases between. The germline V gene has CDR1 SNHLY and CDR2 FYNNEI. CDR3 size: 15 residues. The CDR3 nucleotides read TGTGCCAGCAGTGACTTGGGGGGCGCCTACAATGAGCAGTTCTTC. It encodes CASSDLGGAYNEQFF.

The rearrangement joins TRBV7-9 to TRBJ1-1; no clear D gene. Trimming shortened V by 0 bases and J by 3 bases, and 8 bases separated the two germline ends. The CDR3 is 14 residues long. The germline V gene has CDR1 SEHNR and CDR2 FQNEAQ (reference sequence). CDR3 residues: CASSLAERDTEAFF. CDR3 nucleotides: TGTGCCAGCAGCTTAGCGGAGAGGGACACTGAAGCTTTCTTT. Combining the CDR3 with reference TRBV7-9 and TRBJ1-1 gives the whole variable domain DTGVSQNPRHKITKRGQNVTFRCDPISEHNRLYWYRQTLGQGPEFLTYFQNEAQLEKSRLLSDRFSAERPKGSFSTLEIQRTEQGDSAMYLCASSLAERDTEAFFGQGTRLTVV.

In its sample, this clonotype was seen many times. The CDR3 sequence: CRVPSPSGGKETQYF. The CDR3 DNA reads TGCAGGGTCCCCAGCCCCTCAGGGGGTAAAGAGACCCAGTACTTC. This sequence joins TRBV20-1 and TRBJ2-5, with 7 bases matching TRBD1. The germline CDR1 and CDR2 sequences are DFQATT and SNEGSKA (reference sequence). The CDR3 extends over 15 amino acids.

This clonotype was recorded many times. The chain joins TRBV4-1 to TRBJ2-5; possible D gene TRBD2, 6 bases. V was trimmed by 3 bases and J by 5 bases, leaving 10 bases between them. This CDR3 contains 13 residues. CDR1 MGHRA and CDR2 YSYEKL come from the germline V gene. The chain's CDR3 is CASSQEGRETQYF. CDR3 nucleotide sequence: TGCGCCAGCAGCCAGGAGGGGAGGGAGACCCAGTACTTC.

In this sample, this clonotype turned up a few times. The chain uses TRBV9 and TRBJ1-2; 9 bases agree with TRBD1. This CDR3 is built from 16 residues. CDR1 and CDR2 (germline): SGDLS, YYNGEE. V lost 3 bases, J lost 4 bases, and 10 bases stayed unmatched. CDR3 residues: CASSELHRGLGYGYTF. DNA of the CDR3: TGTGCCAGCAGCGAACTCCACAGGGGGCTAGGCTATGGCTACACCTTC.

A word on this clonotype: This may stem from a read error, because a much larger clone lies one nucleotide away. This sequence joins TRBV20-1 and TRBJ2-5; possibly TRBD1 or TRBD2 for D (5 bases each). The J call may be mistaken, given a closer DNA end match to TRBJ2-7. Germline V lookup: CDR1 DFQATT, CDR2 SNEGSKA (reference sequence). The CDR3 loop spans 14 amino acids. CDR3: CGASLAGPNYEQYF. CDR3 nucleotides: TGCGGTGCTAGCCTCGCAGGGCCCAACTACGAGCAGTACTTC.

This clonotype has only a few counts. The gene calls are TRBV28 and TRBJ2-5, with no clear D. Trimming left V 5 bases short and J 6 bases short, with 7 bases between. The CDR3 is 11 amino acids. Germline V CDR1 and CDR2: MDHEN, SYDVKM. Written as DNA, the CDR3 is TGTGCCAGCAGTACCCCGCAGACCCAGTACTTC. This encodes CASSTPQTQYF. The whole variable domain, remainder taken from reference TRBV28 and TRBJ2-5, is DVKVTQSSRYLVKRTGEKVFLECVQDMDHENMFWYRQDPGLGLRLIYFSYDVKMKEKGDIPEGYSVSREKKERFSLILESASTNQTSMYLCASSTPQTQYFGPGTRLLVL.

The CDR3 sequence is CASSPRDRVSSYEQYF. In nucleotides, the CDR3 is TGTGCCAGCTCACCGCGGGACAGGGTGAGCTCCTACGAGCAGTACTTC. The rearrangement links TRBV18 to TRBJ2-7; 9 positions agree with TRBD1. V was pared by 3 bases and J by 0 bases, with 6 bases of the junction left unmatched. CDR3 size: 16 residues. From germline, CDR1 is KGHSH and CDR2 LQKENI.

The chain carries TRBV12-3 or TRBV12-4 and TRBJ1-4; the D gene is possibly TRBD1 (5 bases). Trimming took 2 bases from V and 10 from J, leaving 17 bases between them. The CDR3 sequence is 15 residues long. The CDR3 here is CASSLIGGPGRKLFF. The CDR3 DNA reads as TGTGCCAGCAGTTTAATCGGGGGTCCGGGGAGAAAACTGTTTTTT.

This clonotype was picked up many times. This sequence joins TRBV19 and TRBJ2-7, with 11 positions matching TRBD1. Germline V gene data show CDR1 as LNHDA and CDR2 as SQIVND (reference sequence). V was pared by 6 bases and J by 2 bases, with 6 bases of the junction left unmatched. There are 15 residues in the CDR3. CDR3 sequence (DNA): TGTGCCAGTAGCTCAAGGACAGGGGGCGCCTACGAGCAGTACTTC. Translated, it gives CASSSRTGGAYEQYF.

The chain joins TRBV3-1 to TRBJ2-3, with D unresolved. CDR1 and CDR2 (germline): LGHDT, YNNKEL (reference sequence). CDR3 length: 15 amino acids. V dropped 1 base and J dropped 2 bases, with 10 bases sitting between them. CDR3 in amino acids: CASSQAPRDTDTQYF. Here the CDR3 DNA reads TGTGCCAGCAGCCAAGCCCCCAGAGACACAGATACGCAGTATTTT.

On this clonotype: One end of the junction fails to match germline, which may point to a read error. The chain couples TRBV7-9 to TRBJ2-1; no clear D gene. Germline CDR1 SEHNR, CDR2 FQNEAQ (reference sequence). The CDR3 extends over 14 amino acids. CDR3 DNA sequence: TGTGCCAGCAACTTATCAAGCGCCTACAGTGAGCAGTTCTTC. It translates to CASNLSSAYSEQFF. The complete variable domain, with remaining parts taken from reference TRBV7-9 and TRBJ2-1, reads DTGVSQNPRHKITKRGQNVTFRCDPISEHNRLYWYRQTLGQGPEFLTYFQNEAQLEKSRLLSDRFSAERPKGSFSTLEIQRTEQGDSAMYLCASNLSSAYSEQFFGPGTRLTVL.

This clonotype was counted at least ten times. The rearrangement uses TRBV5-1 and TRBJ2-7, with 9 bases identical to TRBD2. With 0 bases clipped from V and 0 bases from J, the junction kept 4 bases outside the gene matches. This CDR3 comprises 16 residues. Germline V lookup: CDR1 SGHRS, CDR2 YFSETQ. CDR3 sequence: CASSLAGSGGSYEQYF. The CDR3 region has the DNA TGCGCCAGCAGCTTGGCCGGTAGCGGGGGCTCCTACGAGCAGTACTTC.

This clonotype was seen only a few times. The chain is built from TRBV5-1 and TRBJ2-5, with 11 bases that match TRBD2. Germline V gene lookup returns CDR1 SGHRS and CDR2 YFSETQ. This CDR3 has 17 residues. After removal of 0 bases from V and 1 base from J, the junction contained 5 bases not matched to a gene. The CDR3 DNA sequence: TGCGCCAGCAGCTTGGCCCCTAGCGGGGGGATCCAAGAGACCCAGTACTTC. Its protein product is CASSLAPSGGIQETQYF.

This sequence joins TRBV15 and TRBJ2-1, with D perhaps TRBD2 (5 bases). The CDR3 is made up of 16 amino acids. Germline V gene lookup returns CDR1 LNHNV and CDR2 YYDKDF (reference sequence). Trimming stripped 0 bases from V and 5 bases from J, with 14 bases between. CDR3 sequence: CATSRDITRADNEQFF. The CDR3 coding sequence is TGTGCCACCAGCAGAGATATAACGAGGGCGGACAATGAGCAGTTCTTC.

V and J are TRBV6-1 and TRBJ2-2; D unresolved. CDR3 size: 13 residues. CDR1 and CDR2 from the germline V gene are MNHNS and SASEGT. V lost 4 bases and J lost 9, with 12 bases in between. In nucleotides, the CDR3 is TGTGCCAGCAGTGGAATTTTAGCCCGGGAGCTGTTTTTT. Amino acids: CASSGILARELFF.